Below are 11 T cell receptor beta chains sequenced from a single sample in a study of CD8 T cells in Susac syndrome. It was with random hexamers that roughly 0.5 to 1 ug RNA was reverse transcribed. Each CDR3 protein is one row after TCRdb ran MiXCR on the immunoSEQ multiplex PCR reads. The sample carries approximately 200,000 distinct CDR3 sequences, nearly 95% recorded once. The sample taken for sequencing was CD4+ T cells from PBMCs. The receptors derive from a human donor with multiple sclerosis.

V gene TRBV7-9 combines with J gene TRBJ2-5; D not resolved. The CDR3 runs 13 residues. Germline V gene sequence: CDR1 SEHNR, CDR2 FQNEAQ (reference sequence). Deletions cut 7 bases from V and 5 bases from J, with 14 bases between. CDR3 DNA: TGTGCCAGCACCAGGCGGCTTGGTGAGACCCAGTACTTC. This gives the protein CASTRRLGETQYF. The whole variable domain, remainder taken from reference TRBV7-9 and TRBJ2-5, is DTGVSQNPRHKITKRGQNVTFRCDPISEHNRLYWYRQTLGQGPEFLTYFQNEAQLEKSRLLSDRFSAERPKGSFSTLEIQRTEQGDSAMYLCASTRRLGETQYFGPGTRLLVL.

The chain uses TRBV6-6 and TRBJ2-1, with D uncertain. The CDR3 is 14 amino acids. Germline V gene data show CDR1 as MNHNY and CDR2 as SVGAGI (reference sequence). Trimming pared 5 bases from V and 2 bases from J, leaving 10 bases between. The CDR3 DNA follows: TGTGCCAGCAGTCCCCCCACGACCTACAATGAGCAGTTCTTC. This codes for CASSPPTTYNEQFF.

The chain combines TRBV7-9 with TRBJ2-7; TRBD1 agrees at 7 bases. The CDR3 has 13 residues. From germline, CDR1 is SEHNR and CDR2 FQNEAQ (reference sequence). The J segment lost 3 bases and the V segment lost 5 bases, leaving 4 bases of the junction unmatched. CDR3 sequence (DNA): TGTGCCAGCAGCAAGGACAGGTTCTACGAGCAGTACTTC. Translating gives CASSKDRFYEQYF.

V usage is TRBV18 and J usage is TRBJ2-3; the D is unclear. Germline-derived CDR1 and CDR2 are KGHSH and LQKENI. The CDR3 contains 14 residues. Trimming left V 2 bases short and J 2 bases short, with 8 bases between. The CDR3 protein is CASSPFDSTDTQYF. The CDR3 DNA sequence: TGTGCCAGCTCACCATTCGACTCCACAGATACGCAGTATTTT.

The V call is TRBV4-2, the J call TRBJ2-1; 8 nucleotides agree with TRBD2. Germline V lookup: CDR1 LGHNA, CDR2 YNFKEQ. The CDR3 sequence is 18 residues long. V shed 0 bases, J shed 1 base, and the junction held 8 bases outside the gene matches. The CDR3 nucleotides read TGTGCCAGCAGCCAAGATGGATTCGTAGCGGGGTCCTACAATGAGCAGTTCTTC. Its protein product is CASSQDGFVAGSYNEQFF.

This clonotype was observed once. The chain combines TRBV20-1 with TRBJ2-3; the D call may be TRBD1 or TRBD2 (5 bases each). Trimming shortened V by 6 bases and J by 5 bases, and 15 bases separated the two germline ends. The V gene's germline CDR1 is DFQATT and CDR2 SNEGSKA (reference sequence). This CDR3 spans 13 amino acids. The CDR3 nucleotides read TGCAGTGCCCCTGGGGGAGACATAGATACGCAGTATTTT. Its translation: CSAPGGDIDTQYF.

In this sample, this clonotype turned up once. CDR3 residues: CASSLGPGTGVSGGYTF. As DNA, the CDR3 is TGCGCCAGCAGCTTGGGTCCCGGGACAGGGGTTTCGGGAGGCTACACCTTC. The V call is TRBV5-1, the J call TRBJ1-2; 10 bases are a match to TRBD1. CDR3 length: 17 amino acids. V shed 0 bases and J 8 bases; nucleotides not matched to a gene: 13. Looked up from germline, CDR1 is SGHRS and CDR2 is YFSETQ.

The V call is TRBV30, the J call TRBJ1-1, with no clear D. CDR1 is GTSNPN, CDR2 SVGIG, per germline (reference sequence). The CDR3 loop spans 11 amino acids. Trimming stripped 4 bases from V and 6 bases from J, with 9 bases between. The CDR3 DNA follows: TGTGCCTGGATGGCGTACGCTGAAGCTTTCTTT. This encodes CAWMAYAEAFF.

The rearrangement links TRBV29-1 to TRBJ1-1; D is undetermined. CDR1 is SQVTM, CDR2 ANQGSEA, per germline. V was clipped by 7 bases and J by 1 base, with 4 bases between them. There are 10 residues in the CDR3. CDR3 coding DNA: TGCAGCGGGAAGAACACTGAAGCTTTCTTT. It codes for CSGKNTEAFF.

Written as DNA, the CDR3 is TGTGCCAGCTCACCAACACAGGGGAGAGGCGAGCAGTACTTC. Its translation: CASSPTQGRGEQYF. The J gene is TRBJ2-7, the V gene TRBV18; 7 positions agree with TRBD1. Germline V gene lookup returns CDR1 KGHSH and CDR2 LQKENI. The trim removed 2 bases at V and 6 bases at J, leaving 7 bases unmatched. This CDR3 is built from 14 residues.

This sequence joins TRBV30 and TRBJ2-3; D perhaps matches TRBD2 (6 bases). The V end was cut by 0 bases, the J end by 4 bases, with 14 bases between. CDR3 length: 15 residues. Germline V gene sequence: CDR1 GTSNPN, CDR2 SVGIG (reference sequence). The CDR3 coding sequence is TGTGCCTGGAGTGTACGTGGACTAATTCCAGATACGCAGTATTTT. Its protein product is CAWSVRGLIPDTQYF.